This T cell receptor (beta chain) was sequenced during a study of technical replicates of blood from several donors. Between the trimmed V and J ends, which lost 4 bases and 0 bases, there was a span of 14 bases. The germline gives CDR1 SGDLS, CDR2 YYNGEE. This CDR3 comprises 15 residues. TCRdb's copy holds only in-frame clones and misses some; the assay was immunoSEQ multiplex PCR. The sample lists over 85,000 clones, about 96% occurring once. The sequenced sample was T cells isolated from PBMCs. The sequence derives from a human donor in good health. V is TRBV9 and J is TRBJ2-7; tentatively, D is TRBD2 (5 bases). This chain's CDR3 is CASSPGLQSSYEQYF. The CDR3 DNA reads as TGTGCCAGCAGCCCCGGACTTCAGAGCTCCTACGAGCAGTACTTC.